Reported below is one T cell receptor (beta chain). These data belong to a study of identical twins. TCRdb passed the 5' RACE reads through MiXCR, listing each CDR3 protein once. This sample has about 920,000 distinct CDR3 sequences, with roughly an eighth found just once. The CDR3 covers 17 residues. Trimming removed 6 bases from V and 6 bases from J; junction bases left unmatched: 14. These data were likewise used in another study, on yellow fever vaccine responses in identical twins.

J is TRBJ2-3 and V is TRBV12-3 or TRBV12-4; TRBD2 aligns across 11 bases. The receptor was derived from a woman under 30 in good health. Sequenced: PBMCs. CDR3 sequence reads: CASSHNVLAGGGDTQYF. CDR3 in DNA: TGTGCCAGCAGCCACAACGTCCTAGCGGGGGGAGGGGATACGCAGTATTTT.